This TCR beta chain was sequenced for a study of lymphopenia after photon versus proton radiotherapy (dated by TCRdb to about 2019). In the study overall: Photon and proton radiation therapy were compared by the study for their immunological effects in patients with gastrointestinal tumors who developed high-grade lymphopenia. The approximately 20 patients in the cohort had gastrointestinal tumors, were treated with either photon or proton therapy, and subsequently developed lymphopenia. The goal of the study was to characterize the differences between the two radiation modalities in how they affect the immune system. What the research found in general, with its limitations: After the lymphocyte count nadir, repertoires from photon-treated patients showed oligoclonal expansion, particularly of CD8+ Temra cells, and this expansion drove the decline in diversity. Across the cohort, a larger post-nadir drop in TCR diversity was inversely correlated with overall survival time among patients who died. The survival association was assessed only in patients who died, and the authors presented better survival with proton therapy as a possibility rather than a demonstrated result. Relative stability during treatment was observed in proton-treated patients, whereas loss of naive T cells and TCR diversity and gain of effector/memory populations were observed in photon-treated patients.

The method behind the library was the immunoSEQ multiplex PCR assay. T cell repertoires were profiled with deep sequencing of rearranged TCR beta loci together with multiparametric flow cytometry. TCRdb took this table from immuneACCESS and kept in-frame rearrangements with V and J called. Such tables lack part of the clones; where checked against another copy, unresolved V genes explain under half of the gap, and the rest is unexplained. Recorded for this sample are 89,000 or so clones; around 82% of them occurred a single time. The ten top clones hold over 1.3% of the sample. Comments on this clone: No cognate antigen has been identified for it. No qualities accompany the bases; no much larger clone lies one base away.

As encoded in the germline V gene (reference sequence), CDR1 is GTSNPN while CDR2 is SVGIG. The V and J ends are trimmed by 4 bases and 2 bases, leaving 12 bases between them. The CDR3 numbers 14 residues from cysteine through phenylalanine. Only CDR3 DNA remains: 42 bases, in frame from the first base. This material consisted of peripheral blood, taken from a patient treated with proton-based radiotherapy. This receptor was identified in a man between 60 and 70 years old with pancreatic cancer. The receptor chain draws on TRBV30 and TRBJ2-1; the D gene is perhaps TRBD2, from 6 matching bases. The nucleotide sequence is TGTGCCTGGACCCGGGCGGGGACCTACAATGAGCAGTTCTTC. Translated, this is CAWTRAGTYNEQFF. The full variable domain, completed from the reference TRBV30 and TRBJ2-1 proteins outside the CDR3, reads SQTIHQWPATLVQPVGSPLSLECTVEGTSNPNLYWYRQAAGRGLQLLFYSVGIGQISSEVPQNLSASRPQDRQFILSSKKLLLSDSGFYLCAWTRAGTYNEQFFGPGTRLTVL.